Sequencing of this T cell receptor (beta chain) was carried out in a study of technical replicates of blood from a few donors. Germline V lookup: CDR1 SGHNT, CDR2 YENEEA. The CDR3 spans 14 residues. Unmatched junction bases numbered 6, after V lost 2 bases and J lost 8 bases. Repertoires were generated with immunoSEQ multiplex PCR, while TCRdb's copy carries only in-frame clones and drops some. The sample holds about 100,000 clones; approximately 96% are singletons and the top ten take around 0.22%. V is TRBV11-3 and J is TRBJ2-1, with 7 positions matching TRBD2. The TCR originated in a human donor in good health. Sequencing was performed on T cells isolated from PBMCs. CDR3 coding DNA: TGTGCCAGCAGCTTACGGGAGGAATCCGATGAGCAGTTCTTC. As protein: CASSLREESDEQFF. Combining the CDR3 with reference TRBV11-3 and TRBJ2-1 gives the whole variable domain EAGVVQSPRYKIIEKKQPVAFWCNPISGHNTLYWYLQNLGQGPELLIRYENEEAVDDSQLPKDRFSAERLKGVDSTLKIQPAELGDSAVYLCASSLREESDEQFFGPGTRLTVL.